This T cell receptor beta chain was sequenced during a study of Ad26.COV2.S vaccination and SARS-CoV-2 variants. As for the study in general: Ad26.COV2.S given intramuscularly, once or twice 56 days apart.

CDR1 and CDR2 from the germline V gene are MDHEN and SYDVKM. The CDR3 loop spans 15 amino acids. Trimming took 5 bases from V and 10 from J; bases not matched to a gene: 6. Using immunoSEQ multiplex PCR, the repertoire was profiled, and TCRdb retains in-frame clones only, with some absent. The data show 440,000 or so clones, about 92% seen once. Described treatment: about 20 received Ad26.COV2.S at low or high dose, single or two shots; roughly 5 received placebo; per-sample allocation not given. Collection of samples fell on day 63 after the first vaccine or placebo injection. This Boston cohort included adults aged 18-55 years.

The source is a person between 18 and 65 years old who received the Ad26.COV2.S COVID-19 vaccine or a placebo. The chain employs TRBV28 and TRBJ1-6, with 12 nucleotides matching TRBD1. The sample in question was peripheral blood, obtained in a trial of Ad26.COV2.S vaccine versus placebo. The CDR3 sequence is CASSTGTGGDSPLHF. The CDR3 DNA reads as TGTGCCAGCAGTACTGGGACAGGGGGCGACTCACCCCTCCACTTT.